Described below is a single TCR beta chain sequence and its context. Treatment here: 19 received Ad26.COV2.S at low or high dose, single or two shots; about 5 received placebo; per-sample allocation not given. Sampling occurred on day 63 after the first vaccine or placebo injection. The method was immunoSEQ multiplex PCR; TCRdb's version includes in-frame clones alone and lacks a portion of them. The data hold some 330,000 clones, with around 90% observed a single time. The germline CDR1 and CDR2 sequences are MNHNY and SVGAGI (reference sequence). The V end lost 2 bases, the J end lost 2 bases, and 9 bases lay between the germline ends. The CDR3 sequence is 14 residues long. These data are taken from a study of Ad26.COV2.S vaccination and SARS-CoV-2 variants.

The clonotype comes from a person between 18 and 65 years old who received the Ad26.COV2.S COVID-19 vaccine or a placebo. This chain connects TRBV6-6 to TRBJ1-2, with D uncertain. The starting material was peripheral blood, obtained in a trial of Ad26.COV2.S vaccine versus placebo. CDR3 DNA: TGTGCCAGCAGTTACGGTTCGGGAAACTATGGCTACACCTTC. Its translation: CASSYGSGNYGYTF.